This T cell receptor (beta chain) comes out of a study of blood T cell repertoires in COVID-19 (dated by TCRdb to between 2020 and 2021). Regarding the research as a whole: Samples from collaborators originated in the United States, Italy and Spain and spanned both the acute and convalescent phases of COVID-19. The prospective study material was composed of cDNA or gDNA derived from T cells, B-cell-depleted T cells, or PBMCs. The dataset comprised deeply sampled blood TCRbeta repertoires from subjects exposed to, actively infected with, or recovered from COVID-19. The repertoires were released in a freely available public database intended as a resource for research on the immune response to SARS-CoV-2. The samples were drawn from the first 160 participants of the ongoing ImmuneRACE study and from 950 to 1,500 subjects provided by 6 global collaborators. Nearly every sample came with metadata listing a de-identified subject ID, COVID-19 status, age in years and sex. Where available, HLA class I and class II types were taken from metadata supplied by the sample provider and were not determined by assay-based typing.

The research as a whole found: How much clinical and demographic metadata was included differed by source and by participant, and the metadata was provided uncurated.

In the prospective study, participants were 18 to 89 years old, resided in fewer than 25 geographic areas of the United States, and were enrolled through a virtual design. In the prospective study, participants were assigned to cohorts based on the clinical history participants reported in a screening survey and a study questionnaire. Recovered participants in ImmuneRACE Cohort 3 were defined by two consecutive negative NP/OP PCR tests, clearance by a healthcare professional, or resolution of symptoms. Each participant in the prospective study had whole blood, serum and a nasopharyngeal or oropharyngeal swab collected by mobile phlebotomists. Additional blood draws and questionnaires over an approximately 2-month period could optionally be provided by prospective study participants. Before DNA extraction, prospective study blood samples were shipped either frozen or at room temperature. Concerning this clone itself: There is no known antigen for this receptor. Per-nucleotide qualities are absent, and no much larger clonotype sits a single base away.

TCRbeta CDR3 regions were amplified from genomic DNA using the immunoSEQ Assay, a bias-controlled multiplex PCR. Under the source paper's analysis protocol: The number of nucleated cells in each sample was estimated by amplification of reference gene primers within the assay. To quantify the absolute abundance of each unique TCRbeta CDR3 rearrangement, sequence reads were collapsed and filtered. Productive Simpson clonality was computed per sample as the square root of Simpson's diversity index over productive rearrangements. In TCRdb, the immuneACCESS table is reduced to in-frame sequences with V and J assigned. These tables do not hold every clone; where another copy was compared, an unresolved V gene accounts for under half, and the others remain unexplained. The V and J calls and clone size were taken over from that table, and D and trimming were inferred from the DNA. This sample is represented by 200,000 to 250,000 clones; 87% of them were singletons. The top ten constitute roughly a tenth of the sample.

The sample was PBMCs or T cells enriched from blood (not recorded which). The clonotype comes from a man aged 30 to 45 who had recovered from COVID-19.

CDR3 loop: CASSQNRGDGYTF. The bases read TGCGCCAGCAGCCAAAACAGGGGGGATGGCTACACCTTC. Recombination connected TRBV4-1 to TRBJ1-2; a stretch of 8 junction bases matches TRBD1. Trimming takes 2 bases off V and 6 bases off J; junction bases not matched to a gene: 2. The CDR3 runs 13 residues from the cysteine to the phenylalanine. Only the CDR3 region is kept as DNA, spanning 39 bases read in frame from base 1. CDR1 and CDR2 are drawn from the germline V gene: MGHRA, YSYEKL.